The rows below give T cell receptor beta chains drawn from one sample of a study of T-cell memory formation after mild COVID-19. TCRdb reanalysed the 5' RACE reads using MiXCR and keeps one entry per CDR3 protein. The repertoire holds under 700,000 distinct CDR3 sequences, with roughly 22% as singletons. Sequenced: PBMCs or a T cell subset sorted from them (not recorded which). The receptors come from an adult woman who had mild COVID-19 (a few samples of this study predate the infection). Cell type and time point are not known. CDR3s include the opening cysteine and the closing phenylalanine or tryptophan. A D gene is named only where the DNA matches it firmly. The size field is filled for only some rows; it gives once, few, many or a size class.

d_gene	v_gene	j_gene	abundance	CDR3aa	CDR3nt
NA	TRBV11-3	TRBJ2-7	few	CASSLVRTDPLYEQYF	TGTGCCAGCAGCTTAGTCCGGACCGACCCTCTCTACGAGCAGTACTTC
NA	TRBV15	TRBJ2-3	NA	CATSRDRVPADTQYF	TGTGCCACCAGCAGAGATAGGGTGCCCGCAGATACGCAGTATTTT
TRBD2	TRBV14	TRBJ2-1	NA	CASSPLGASGRVIHNEQFF	TGTGCCAGCAGCCCCTTGGGGGCTAGCGGGAGAGTAATCCACAATGAGCAGTTCTTC
NA	TRBV9	TRBJ2-6	few	CASSQLGGANVLTF	TGTGCCAGCAGCCAGTTGGGGGGGGCCAACGTCCTGACTTTC
NA	TRBV18	TRBJ2-5	many	CASSPRRETQYF	TGTGCCAGCAGCCCCCGGCGAGAGACCCAGTACTTC
NA	TRBV7-9	TRBJ2-1	many	CASSLLAVRAEFF	TGTGCCAGCAGCTTACTTGCTGTGCGAGCGGAGTTCTTC
NA	TRBV30	TRBJ1-1	NA	CASLQGFGNTEAFF	TGTGCCTCACTGCAGGGGTTCGGGAACACTGAAGCTTTCTTT
TRBD1	TRBV6-2/TRBV6-3	TRBJ2-1	few	CASTHRGPNEQFF	TGTGCCAGCACCCACAGGGGGCCCAATGAGCAGTTCTTC
TRBD1	TRBV5-1	TRBJ2-3	few	CASSLAPRQGDASDTQYF	TGCGCCAGCAGCTTGGCGCCCCGACAGGGGGACGCATCAGATACGCAGTATTTT
NA	TRBV12-3/TRBV12-4	TRBJ2-6	NA	CASSRDRRGANVLTF	TGTGCCAGCAGTCGGGATAGAAGAGGGGCCAACGTCCTGACTTTC
NA	TRBV20-1	TRBJ2-1	NA	CSARADSYNEQFF	TGCAGTGCTAGGGCGGACTCCTACAATGAGCAGTTCTTC
TRBD2	TRBV5-5	TRBJ2-1	NA	CASRGSGTSHEQFF	TGTGCCAGCAGGGGCAGCGGGACTAGCCATGAGCAGTTCTTC
NA	TRBV12-3/TRBV12-4	TRBJ2-3	few	CASSLWPTDTQYF	TGTGCCAGCAGTTTGTGGCCCACAGATACGCAGTATTTT
TRBD1	TRBV7-2	TRBJ2-3	few	CASSFQGERKGTDTQYF	TGTGCCAGCAGCTTCCAGGGGGAGAGGAAGGGCACAGATACGCAGTATTTT
TRBD1	TRBV7-9	TRBJ2-7	few	CASSRRGQGLYYEQYF	TGTGCCAGCAGCCGCCGGGGACAGGGCCTATACTACGAGCAGTACTTC
NA	TRBV9	TRBJ1-5	many	CASSVSPYSNQPQHF	TGTGCCAGCAGCGTAAGCCCCTATAGCAATCAGCCCCAGCATTTT
NA	TRBV10-3	TRBJ1-4	NA	CAISGGGLGEEKLFF	TGTGCCATCAGTGGCGGGGGGCTGGGGGAAGAAAAACTGTTTTTT
TRBD1	TRBV5-6	TRBJ1-1	few	CASSLAQGVTEAFF	TGTGCCAGCAGCTTGGCGCAGGGGGTTACTGAAGCTTTCTTT
TRBD1	TRBV5-6	TRBJ2-7	many	CASSSRGQAYEQYF	TGTGCCAGCAGCTCCCGCGGACAGGCCTACGAGCAGTACTTC
NA	TRBV30	TRBJ1-2	NA	CAWPHQGYGYTF	TGTGCCTGGCCTCACCAGGGCTATGGCTACACCTTC
TRBD1	TRBV20-1	TRBJ1-6	NA	CSARDRGALHYNSPLHF	TGCAGTGCTAGGGACAGGGGGGCGTTGCACTATAATTCACCCCTCCACTTT
NA	TRBV7-2	TRBJ2-6	NA	CASSLVQGHSSGANVLTF	TGTGCCAGCAGCCTCGTCCAGGGGCACAGCTCTGGGGCCAACGTCCTGACTTTC
NA	TRBV6-1	TRBJ2-7	few	CASSEAYLNSYEQYF	TGTGCCAGCAGTGAAGCTTACCTAAACTCCTACGAGCAGTACTTC
NA	TRBV12-3/TRBV12-4	TRBJ2-1	few	CASSPLSEPYNEQFF	TGTGCCAGCAGTCCCCTCAGCGAGCCCTACAATGAGCAGTTCTTC
TRBD1	TRBV6-1	TRBJ2-3	few	CASREDRGFTDTQYF	TGTGCCAGCAGGGAAGACAGGGGTTTTACAGATACGCAGTATTTT
NA	TRBV6-6	TRBJ1-2	NA	CASSSGNSPYGYTF	TGTGCCAGCAGCTCCGGGAACAGCCCCTATGGCTACACCTTC
TRBD1	TRBV7-3	TRBJ2-1	once	CASSLYEDRGQLDEQFF	TGTGCCAGCAGCTTATACGAGGACAGGGGGCAGTTGGATGAGCAGTTCTTC
TRBD2	TRBV5-4	TRBJ2-3	few	CASSLGGGAGTDTQYF	TGTGCCAGCAGCTTGGGCGGGGGGGCCGGCACAGATACGCAGTATTTT
NA	TRBV5-1	TRBJ1-2	many	CASSREGGGRYTF	TGCGCCAGCAGCCGCGAGGGGGGGGGTCGCTACACCTTC
TRBD2	TRBV6-2/TRBV6-3	TRBJ2-1	few	CASSYSGPAGVYNEQFF	TGTGCCAGCAGTTACTCAGGTCCAGCGGGAGTCTACAATGAGCAGTTCTTC
NA	TRBV10-3	TRBJ1-4	few	CAISEGRATNEKLFF	TGTGCCATCAGTGAGGGACGGGCAACTAATGAAAAACTGTTTTTT
NA	TRBV5-1	TRBJ1-6	NA	CASSITDGRNSPLHF	TGCGCCAGCAGCATAACCGACGGGAGAAATTCACCCCTCCACTTT
NA	TRBV7-2	TRBJ2-1	NA	CASSLEGWGEQFF	TGTGCCAGCAGCTTAGAGGGGTGGGGTGAGCAGTTCTTC
NA	TRBV4-1	TRBJ1-2	NA	CASSQAVRGAYGYTF	TGCGCCAGCAGCCAAGCTGTCCGGGGGGCCTATGGCTACACCTTC
NA	TRBV15	TRBJ2-1	NA	CATGEMAGLYNEQFF	TGTGCCACTGGTGAGATGGCAGGCCTTTACAATGAGCAGTTCTTC
TRBD2	TRBV7-9	TRBJ2-1	few	CASSLEERGGLDEQFF	TGTGCCAGCAGCTTAGAGGAGCGGGGGGGCCTCGATGAGCAGTTCTTC
TRBD1	TRBV7-9	TRBJ2-7	few	CASSPGWDRAYEQYF	TGTGCCAGCAGCCCCGGATGGGACAGGGCCTACGAGCAGTACTTC
NA	TRBV20-1	TRBJ2-1	NA	CSVTDRIRNNEQFF	TGCAGTGTAACAGATCGGATCCGGAATAATGAGCAGTTCTTC
TRBD2	TRBV7-2	TRBJ2-5	few	CASSLGRGGGLAQETQYF	TGTGCCAGCAGCTTAGGACGCGGCGGGGGGTTAGCTCAAGAGACCCAGTACTTC
TRBD2	TRBV12-3/TRBV12-4	TRBJ2-4	few	CASSLGLLAKNIQYF	TGTGCCAGCAGTTTGGGACTACTAGCCAAAAACATTCAGTACTTC
NA	TRBV20-1	TRBJ1-2	NA	CSASPNSYYGYTF	TGCAGTGCTAGTCCTAATTCCTACTATGGCTACACCTTC
TRBD1	TRBV6-5	TRBJ2-4	few	CASSYTGQKNIQYF	TGTGCCAGCAGCTATACGGGACAGAAAAACATTCAGTACTTC